The 17 T cell receptor beta chains in this list originate from one sample, sequenced in a study of shared clonotypes between healthy human individuals (dated by TCRdb to the early 2020s). CD8 naive samples were CD45RO-negative cells positively selected for CCR7, giving a CD45RA+CCR7+ population that excluded TemRA cells. Library preparation used the immunoSEQ multiplex PCR assay. TCRdb obtained this table from immuneACCESS and retained in-frame rearrangements with V and J assigned. These tables miss some clones; where compared with another copy, unresolved V genes account for less than half of the shortfall, and the remainder is unexplained. Present in this sample are about 700,000 clones, under 95% of which were seen just once. Approximately 24% of the sample lies in the top ten. Material: naive CD8+ T cells sorted from blood. The cell subset or site label, read with the paper, signifies: CD45RA+CCR7+. The receptors were gathered from a man aged 25 to 40 in good health.

CDR3 sequence reads: CASSQGGTGGANQPQHF. The CDR3 bases are TGCGCCAGCAGCCAAGGTGGGACAGGGGGGGCCAATCAGCCCCAGCATTTT. J is TRBJ1-5 and V is TRBV4-1; the match to TRBD1 covers 11 bases. The CDR3 spans 17 residues. V trimming: 1 base; J trimming: 3 bases; junction bases outside the gene matches: 5. Per the germline V gene, CDR1 is MGHRA and CDR2 is YSYEKL.

CDR3 nucleotides: TGTGCCAGCAGTGAAGCGAGAGGGGTCCCCGGGGAGCTGTTTTTT. It yields the protein CASSEARGVPGELFF. The rearrangement joins TRBV6-1 to TRBJ2-2, with D perhaps assigned TRBD1 or TRBD2 (5 bases each). Trimming cost V 0 bases and J 6 bases, with 11 bases left between them. Germline assignment: CDR1 MNHNS and CDR2 SASEGT. This CDR3 comprises 15 residues.

The CDR3 DNA is TGTGCCAGCACCCCCAGAATAGCGGGCCCCTGGGAGCAGTACTTC. Translation: CASTPRIAGPWEQYF. This sequence joins TRBV2 and TRBJ2-7; 7 bases are a match to TRBD2. The CDR3 runs 15 residues. The V and J ends lost 7 bases and 7 bases, in that order; junction bases with no gene match: 16. Germline V gene sequence: CDR1 SNHLY, CDR2 FYNNEI.

The chain couples TRBV7-9 to TRBJ2-2, with 8 nucleotides matching TRBD2. Trimming cost V 7 bases and J 7 bases; bases outside gene matches: 11. Germline values: CDR1 SEHNR, CDR2 FQNEAQ (reference sequence). The CDR3 extends over 15 amino acids. CDR3 region: CASIEGGRSVGELFF. CDR3 nucleotide sequence: TGTGCCAGCATCGAGGGCGGGAGGTCCGTCGGGGAGCTGTTTTTT.

The chain uses TRBV11-2 and TRBJ2-7; possible D gene TRBD1, 5 bases. This CDR3 region has 13 residues. Germline V lookup: CDR1 SGHAT, CDR2 FQNNGV. V lost 5 bases to trimming and J lost 1 base, with 9 bases between them. CDR3 sequence (DNA): TGTGCCAGCAGCCCCAGGGAATCCTACGAGCAGTACTTC. Translation: CASSPRESYEQYF.

This rearrangement joins TRBV27 to TRBJ2-1; 8 bases agree with TRBD2. The CDR3 length is 15 residues. Germline V lookup: CDR1 MNHEY, CDR2 SMNVEV (reference sequence). V trimming: 5 bases; J trimming: 0 bases; junction bases outside the gene matches: 3. The CDR3 spells CASSKTSVSYNEQFF. The CDR3 DNA sequence: TGTGCCAGCAGTAAGACTAGCGTCTCCTACAATGAGCAGTTCTTC.

The rearrangement uses TRBV9 and TRBJ2-1; 11 nucleotides align to TRBD1. This CDR3 has 15 residues. Germline CDR1 and CDR2: SGDLS and YYNGEE. The V segment lost 3 bases and the J segment 3 bases; nucleotides outside the gene matches: 2. CDR3 loop: CASSADRGLYNEQFF. The CDR3 coding sequence is TGTGCCAGCAGCGCGGACAGGGGGCTCTACAATGAGCAGTTCTTC.

The rearrangement joins TRBV7-9 to TRBJ1-1; D is perhaps TRBD1 (5 bases). CDR3 length: 18 amino acids. V lost 3 bases and J 1 base, leaving 21 bases between the germline ends. Germline values: CDR1 SEHNR, CDR2 FQNEAQ (reference sequence). The CDR3 is CASSFAVGGSLWNTEAFF. CDR3 DNA: TGTGCCAGCAGCTTCGCGGTCGGGGGGTCCCTATGGAACACTGAAGCTTTCTTT.

This clone was seen just once. The chain couples TRBV6-1 to TRBJ1-2; D is possibly TRBD1 (5 bases). The V end lost 2 bases, the J end lost 3 bases, and 10 bases lay between the germline ends. The CDR3 has 14 amino acids. Germline CDR1 MNHNS, CDR2 SASEGT. Here the CDR3 reads CASSELSGHYGYTF. CDR3 nucleotide sequence: TGTGCCAGCAGTGAACTTTCGGGACACTATGGCTACACCTTC.

The V call is TRBV7-8, the J call TRBJ2-3; D is uncertain. V was trimmed by 4 bases and J by 6 bases, leaving 17 bases between them. This CDR3 has 15 amino acids. CDR1 is SGHVS, CDR2 FQNEAQ, per germline. CDR3 DNA: TGTGCCAGCAGCTCCGACCCCCCGACCTCGGATACGCAGTATTTT. It codes for CASSSDPPTSDTQYF.

V usage is TRBV10-2 and J usage is TRBJ2-3, with a possible D match to TRBD1 (6 bases). Between the trimmed V and J ends, which lost 4 bases and 5 bases, there was a span of 10 bases. The CDR3 sequence is 13 residues long. CDR1 WSHSY and CDR2 SAAADI come from the germline V gene. CDR3 sequence: CASSGGPGDTQYF. The CDR3 region has the DNA TGCGCCAGCAGTGGGGGGCCAGGAGATACGCAGTATTTT.

The rearrangement uses TRBV11-2 and TRBJ2-5; the match to TRBD2 covers 8 bases. This CDR3 has 16 residues. Trimming removed 4 bases from V and 5 bases from J; junction bases left unmatched: 12. CDR1 is SGHAT and CDR2 is FQNNGV in the germline V gene. The CDR3 DNA reads TGTGCCAGCAGCTCGACCAGCGGGAGAAGTGGGGAGACCCAGTACTTC. Protein product: CASSSTSGRSGETQYF.

A single count supports this clone. The chain carries TRBV27 and TRBJ2-1; TRBD1 matches 8 bases. V lost 7 bases and J lost 3; bases outside the gene matches: 5. The germline gives CDR1 MNHEY, CDR2 SMNVEV (reference sequence). CDR3 length equals 14 residues. The CDR3 sequence is CASKSGGFYNEQFF. DNA of the CDR3: TGTGCCAGCAAATCAGGGGGCTTCTACAATGAGCAGTTCTTC.

In its sample, this clone was seen once. V gene TRBV7-9 combines with J gene TRBJ2-1, with 14 bases lining up with TRBD2. This CDR3 is 14 amino acids long. Germline-derived CDR1 and CDR2 are SEHNR and FQNEAQ (reference sequence). V lost 6 bases and J lost 8; bases outside the gene matches: 3. This chain's CDR3 is CASSGTSGSDEQFF. The CDR3 bases are TGTGCCAGCAGTGGGACTAGCGGGAGCGATGAGCAGTTCTTC.

The chain couples TRBV29-1 to TRBJ2-7; 10 bases are a match to TRBD2. The V gene end was trimmed by 5 bases and the J gene end by 4 bases; junction bases not matched to a gene: 5. Germline CDR1 reads SQVTM; CDR2 reads ANQGSEA. CDR3 length equals 13 residues. The CDR3 coding sequence is TGCAGCGTTTCCCCGGGACTAGCGTACGAGCAGTACTTC. Translation: CSVSPGLAYEQYF.

This chain links TRBV14 with TRBJ1-5; TRBD1 is a possible D gene (6 bases). The V end was cut by 2 bases, the J end by 6 bases, with 8 bases between. The CDR3 totals 13 residues. Germline V gene data show CDR1 as SGHDN and CDR2 as FVKESK. The CDR3 bases are TGTGCCAGCAGCCAAACAGGGACTCAGCCCCAGCATTTT. Its translation is CASSQTGTQPQHF. Supplemented by reference TRBV14 and TRBJ1-5, the full variable domain reads EAGVTQFPSHSVIEKGQTVTLRCDPISGHDNLYWYRRVMGKEIKFLLHFVKESKQDESGMPNNRFLAERTGGTYSTLKVQPAELEDSGVYFCASSQTGTQPQHFGDGTRLSIL.

This chain's CDR3 is CAWTGALGIGAMNTEAFF. CDR3 coding DNA: TGTGCCTGGACAGGGGCGCTCGGGATTGGGGCAATGAACACTGAAGCTTTCTTT. The chain combines TRBV30 with TRBJ1-1; possible D gene TRBD1, 6 bases. Germline CDR1 GTSNPN, CDR2 SVGIG (reference sequence). V lost 4 bases and J 0 bases, leaving 24 bases between the germline ends. The CDR3 runs to 18 residues.